This T cell receptor (beta chain) originates from a study of cytomegalovirus exposure and HLA in healthy donors (dated by TCRdb to between 2016 and 2019). Some background on the complete study: In an earlier analysis of fewer than 750 of the donors, 276 Gb of sequence data and roughly 100 million unique TCR beta sequences from about 180 million T cells were reported. An early release covering just under 650 HLA-typed donors comprised approximately 300 gigabases of sequencing data and tens of millions of unique TCR sequences. Among the roughly 390 genotyped donors, about 83% belonged to the genetic ancestry cluster associated with self-reported Caucasian donors. The aim of the study was to test whether cataloging public T cell receptors could identify signatures of past pathogen exposure. Using immunosequencing, the study profiled T cell repertoires from 550 to 750 subjects and related those repertoires to cytomegalovirus serostatus. Besides the first cohort of 666 subjects, a separate validation cohort made up of 95 to 150 different subjects was used. High-throughput TCR immunosequencing, statistical association of individual TCRs with disease status, and machine learning were combined to predict cytomegalovirus infection status. A later analysis re-examined previously published TCR beta repertoires from 500 to 700 donors and added high-resolution HLA genotyping to investigate patterns of TCR occurrence. The later analysis used no new phenotypic data to find candidate immune exposures, relying instead on TCR beta sequences and their occurrence across donors. To decide whether each TCR beta V gene segment behaved as functional or pseudogenic, an earlier analysis of fewer than 750 of the donors relied on high-throughput TCR beta sequencing. Alongside the repertoire data, information on donor age, sex, ethnicity and CMV serostatus was compiled. Genome-wide SNP genotypes for about 55% of the roughly 670 donors were used in a later genetic analysis, which treated that subset as a discovery cohort. Every discovery cohort repertoire had been produced on one sequencing platform. HLA typing covered class I and class II loci at four-digit resolution. The number of typed donors differed by locus: 629-630 for A, B, C, DRB1 and DQB1; 522 for DQA1; approximately 610 for DPA1; and approximately 450 for DPB1. A few DR-DQ haplotypes were treated as single units for association and clustering because of strong linkage in the cohort. Across approximately 400 genotyped donors of the cohort, an average of approximately 240,000 unique TCR beta nucleotide sequences per donor were sequenced, and roughly 20% of those sequences were non-productive. What the study reported, not specific to this receptor: Compared with the roughly 700-donor mean, donors in an Asian-associated ancestry cluster had fewer N-insertions in productive TCRs, according to a later genetic analysis. The presence/absence analyses assumed that sequencing depth was roughly uniform across donors, and that assumption may not be true. Only TCR beta chains were sequenced in this cohort, and the absence of alpha or paired-chain data limited detectable features. Because some donors lacked HLA typing at each locus, the association tests relied only on the typed subset. In an earlier analysis of 587 of the donors, most TCR beta V segments appeared in productive rearrangements about 87% or about 30% of the time, broadly matching IMGT annotations. When HLA alleles, especially DR and DQ, strongly co-occurred, attributing TCR associations to individual alleles was difficult. A cluster of highly shared sequence variants was judged likely to be a technical artifact of the sequencing pipeline. Specific HLA alleles were associated with 16,951 TCR beta sequences at a false discovery rate of 0.05 in a later analysis. Because the 87-base-pair reads could not distinguish some IMGT-functional V segments, including TRBV6-2 and TRBV6-3, those segments were excluded. For the cohort, immune exposure information was limited to CMV serostatus. According to a later analysis, TCR association rates differed among HLA loci, with DRB1 alleles showing the most associated TCRs and HLA-C alleles showing the fewest. The earlier analysis of approximately 560 of the donors excluded some 15 rarely observed V segments, including chromosome 9 orphons, because counts were too low. It was suggested by the authors that the approach could potentially be generalized to other disease states and immunological phenotypes. In a later analysis, HLA-associated TCR beta chains were found to be more clonally expanded and to have lower generation probabilities than equally common non-associated chains. In the study, approximately 160 TCR beta chains were listed as associated with cytomegalovirus. Correlated functional status among segregating V segments might reflect linkage disequilibrium, but an unknown experimental factor could not be ruled out. Most CMV-associated TCR beta chains appeared to be HLA-restricted in a later analysis, and the HLA associations seemed to be driven largely by CMV exposure. A further reported finding was that TCR beta sequences accurately predicted the HLA-A and HLA-B alleles for most subjects in the first cohort. Most TCR sequences were observed very rarely across donors, whereas some public TCRs were present in many individuals. V-gene and J-gene trimming of TCR beta chains was associated with a missense DCLRE1C variant in a later genetic analysis, and the association was replicated in an independent cohort. Three of the identified cytomegalovirus-associated TCR beta chains were confirmed in vitro to be specific for cytomegalovirus antigens. The classifier was reported to diagnose cytomegalovirus status with high specificity and sensitivity in both the original and validation cohorts. A later analysis reported that several top co-occurrence clusters appeared linked to parvovirus B19, influenza, CMV and Epstein-Barr virus.

To prepare the library, the immunoSEQ multiplex PCR assay was applied. For the multiplex PCR, a mixture combining 60 forward primers for TCR Vbeta segments and 13 reverse primers for TCR Jbeta segments was used. The CDR3 region of rearranged TCR beta genes was amplified from genomic DNA with a multiplex PCR assay. Amplified TCR beta libraries were sequenced as 87-base-pair reads on the Illumina HiSeq System. Regarding the original processing steps: In a later analysis, around 80 million unique TCR beta chains were counted across the 650 to 700 repertoires, and approximately 11 million of these chains were shared by at least two donors. Raw reads were error-corrected and collapsed into unique sequences by a nearest-neighbor algorithm in which closely related sequences were merged to remove PCR and sequencing errors. CDR3 sequences were aligned to IMGT reference sequences to assign V, D and J gene segments. For a sequence to be retained, a match of at least six nucleotides was required to both a V gene segment and a J gene segment. A rearrangement was called productive if the CDR3 had no stop codons and remained in frame with V and J, and every other rearrangement was called non-productive. CDR3 was defined according to IMGT convention as the region running from the second conserved V-encoded cysteine to the conserved J-encoded phenylalanine. The earlier analysis of some 580 of the donors excluded any sequence lacking an unambiguous match to a single V gene segment. An earlier analysis of fewer than 750 of the donors classified V segments as functional when productive rearrangements were above 56.7% and as segregating when the standard deviation between donors was above 5%. A statistical classification framework was built for diagnosing cytomegalovirus status from the catalog of TCR beta chain sequences. A later analysis assigned V and J genes by comparing TCR nucleotide sequences with IMGT/GENE-DB human TR gene sequences. Using the TCRdist pipeline, a later analysis assigned CDR3 sequences along with most-parsimonious VDJ recombination scenarios. In a later analysis, each TCR beta chain was defined by its CDR3 amino acid sequence together with its V-gene family, and reads lacking a unique V-gene family were excluded. A later analysis removed roughly 590 highly shared, low-generation-probability nucleotide sequences to deal with suspected cross-contamination and a sequencing artifact. A later analysis calculated a clonal expansion index for each public chain from normalized within-repertoire ranks of inferred template counts. A later analysis computed generation probabilities with a VDJ recombination model fitted to out-of-frame rearrangements, and checked the results against IGoR. In a later analysis, TCR-TCR, TCR-HLA and TCR-CMV co-occurrence was scored with hypergeometric tests, and a repertoire-size bias correction was applied to TCR pairs. A later analysis estimated false discovery rates by permuting HLA or CMV assignments 20 times. A later analysis grouped co-occurring TCRs with DBSCAN, adding TCRdist sequence similarity when clustering within HLA-allele-positive subsets. Co-occurrence clustering excluded repertoires with fewer than 30,000 or more than 120,000 public chains, plus five with anomalous nucleotide sharing. The table comes from immuneACCESS by way of TCRdb, which keeps in-frame sequences with V and J called. Part of the clones is missing from these tables; in studies checked, under half for an unresolved V gene and the rest for unknown reasons. From that table come the V and J calls and clone size; the DNA was used to work out D and trimming. This sample is represented by about 190,000 clones; roughly 80% of them were singletons. Over 5.5% of the sample is taken by the ten largest.

Notes on this clone: This clone's antigen is unknown. No much larger clone exists at a distance of one base, and base qualities are not known.

Here V drops 4 bases and J drops 0 bases, and the junction holds 4 bases not matched to any gene. The germline V gene yields SGHRS for CDR1 and YFSETQ for CDR2. The CDR3 holds 15 amino acids from the cysteine to the phenylalanine. The CDR3 DNA has 45 bases and is translated from base 1. The cohort consisted of approximately 670 healthy bone marrow donors. At the time of sampling, every cohort member was nominally healthy, though immune exposures that went unrecorded were likely present. The donor was CMV seropositive and belonged to the group of a few hundred seropositive cohort members. A peripheral blood sample was provided by each donor, and peripheral blood mononuclear cells were used for TCR beta sequencing. Genomic DNA extraction from the blood cell samples was performed with the Qiagen DNeasy Blood Extraction Kit.

The rearranged chain carries TRBV5-1 and TRBJ1-3, and TRBD1 aligns with 7 junction nucleotides. Sequenced sample: PBMCs. This sequence originates from a middle-aged man in good health and CMV-seropositive. The CDR3 amino acid sequence is: CASSTQGTSGNTIYF. At the DNA level, the sequence is TGCGCCAGCAGCACACAGGGGACCTCTGGAAACACCATATATTTT.